This TCR beta chain came from a study of T cells in Graves' hyperthyroidism and ophthalmopathy. Study outcomes and limitations: Peripheral blood also featured most of the thyroid clonotypes expanded above 0.001. Stable hyperthyroidism was told apart from ophthalmopathy by a model built on 13 V-J features. Ophthalmopathy was predicted by the model a median of roughly 6.6 months ahead of onset.

This clonotype has a single count. Its specificity is unknown. It was uncontrolled infection, other autoimmune disease, pregnancy or lactation that excluded patients. The CDR3 regions of TCR beta were amplified from RNA transcripts. TCR CDR3 regions were first amplified by RT-PCR with HTBI primers. TCRdb re-derived calls from the multiplex PCR reads in MiXCR, one entry per CDR3 protein. The sample includes 660,000 or so distinct CDR3 sequences, nearly 45% of them seen just once. The CDR3 length is 16 residues. V was shortened by 3 bases and J by 4 bases, with 19 bases between the two germline ends. From germline, CDR1 is SGDLS and CDR2 YYNGEE.

This TCR was recovered from an adult man with Graves' disease, either hyperthyroidism or ophthalmopathy (not recorded which). The V and J genes are TRBV9 and TRBJ1-2; tentatively, D is TRBD1 (5 bases). Sequencing used peripheral blood or thyroid tissue (not recorded which). Written as DNA, the CDR3 is TGTGCCAGCAGCGACGACCCGGGCCGGGGGACCTATGGCTACACCTTC. Its translation: CASSDDPGRGTYGYTF.